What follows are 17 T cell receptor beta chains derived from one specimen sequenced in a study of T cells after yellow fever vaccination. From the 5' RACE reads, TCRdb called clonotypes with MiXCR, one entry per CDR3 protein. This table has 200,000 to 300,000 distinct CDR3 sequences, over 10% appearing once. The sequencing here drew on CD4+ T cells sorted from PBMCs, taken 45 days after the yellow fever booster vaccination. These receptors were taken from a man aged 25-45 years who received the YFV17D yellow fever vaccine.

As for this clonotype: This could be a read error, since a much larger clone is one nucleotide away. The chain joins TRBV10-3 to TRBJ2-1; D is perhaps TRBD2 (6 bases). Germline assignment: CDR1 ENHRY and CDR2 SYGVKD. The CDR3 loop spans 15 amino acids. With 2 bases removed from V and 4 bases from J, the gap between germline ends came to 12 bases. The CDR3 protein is CAISEILAGYNEQFF. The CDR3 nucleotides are TGTGCCATCAGTGAGATACTGGCGGGATACAATGAGCAGTTCTTC.

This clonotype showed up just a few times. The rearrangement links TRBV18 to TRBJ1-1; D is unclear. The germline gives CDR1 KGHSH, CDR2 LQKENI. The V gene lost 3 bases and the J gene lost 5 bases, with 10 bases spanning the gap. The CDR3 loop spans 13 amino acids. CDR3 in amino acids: CASSPSVETEAFF. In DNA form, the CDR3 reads TGTGCCAGCTCACCCTCAGTGGAGACTGAAGCTTTCTTT.

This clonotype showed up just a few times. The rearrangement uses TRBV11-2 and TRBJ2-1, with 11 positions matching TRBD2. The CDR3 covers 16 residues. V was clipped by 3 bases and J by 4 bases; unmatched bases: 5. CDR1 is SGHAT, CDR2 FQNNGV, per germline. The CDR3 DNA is TGTGCCAGCAGCTTGACTAGCGGGATTTTATACAATGAGCAGTTCTTC. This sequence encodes CASSLTSGILYNEQFF.

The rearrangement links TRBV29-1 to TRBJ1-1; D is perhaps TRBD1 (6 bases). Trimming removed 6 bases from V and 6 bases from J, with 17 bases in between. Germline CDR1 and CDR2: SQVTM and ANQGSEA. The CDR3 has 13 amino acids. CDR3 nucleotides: TGCAGCGTCCGCTACAGGGACGACTCTGAAGCTTTCTTT. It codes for CSVRYRDDSEAFF.

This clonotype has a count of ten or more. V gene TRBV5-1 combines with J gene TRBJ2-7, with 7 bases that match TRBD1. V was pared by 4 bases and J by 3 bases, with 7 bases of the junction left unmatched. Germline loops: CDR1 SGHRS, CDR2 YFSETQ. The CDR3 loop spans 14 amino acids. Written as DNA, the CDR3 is TGCGCCAGCAGCGTTGGACAGGCGGGCTACGAGCAGTACTTC. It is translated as CASSVGQAGYEQYF.

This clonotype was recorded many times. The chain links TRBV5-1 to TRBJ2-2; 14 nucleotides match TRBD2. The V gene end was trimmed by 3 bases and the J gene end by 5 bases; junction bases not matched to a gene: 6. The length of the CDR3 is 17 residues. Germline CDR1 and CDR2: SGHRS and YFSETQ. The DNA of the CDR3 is TGCGCCAGCAGCTCCGGGACTAGCGGGGGAGAGACCGGGGAGCTGTTTTTT. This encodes CASSSGTSGGETGELFF.

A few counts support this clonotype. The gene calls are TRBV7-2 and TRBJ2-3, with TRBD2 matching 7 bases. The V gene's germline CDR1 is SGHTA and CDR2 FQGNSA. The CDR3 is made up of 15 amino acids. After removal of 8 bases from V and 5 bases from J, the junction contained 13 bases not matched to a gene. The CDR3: CASSASGYVGDTQYF. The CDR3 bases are TGTGCCAGCTCAGCTAGCGGATACGTCGGAGATACGCAGTATTTT.

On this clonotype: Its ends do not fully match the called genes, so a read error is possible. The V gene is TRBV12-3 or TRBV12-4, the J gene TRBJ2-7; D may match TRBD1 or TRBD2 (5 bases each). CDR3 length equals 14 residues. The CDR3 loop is CASSPGAFPYVQYF. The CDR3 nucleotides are TGTGCCAGCAGTCCCGGGGCTTTTCCTTACGTGCAGTACTTC.

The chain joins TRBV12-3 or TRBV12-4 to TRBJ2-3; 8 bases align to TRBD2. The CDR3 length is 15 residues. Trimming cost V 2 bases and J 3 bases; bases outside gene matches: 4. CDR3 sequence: CASSLLLAVTDTQYF. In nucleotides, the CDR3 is TGTGCCAGCAGTTTATTACTAGCGGTTACAGATACGCAGTATTTT.

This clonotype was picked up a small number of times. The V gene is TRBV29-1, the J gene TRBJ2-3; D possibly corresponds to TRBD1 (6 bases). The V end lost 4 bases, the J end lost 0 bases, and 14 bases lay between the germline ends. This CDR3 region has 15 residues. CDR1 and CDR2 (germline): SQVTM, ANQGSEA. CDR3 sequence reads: CSVARQEDSTDTQYF. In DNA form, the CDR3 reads TGCAGCGTTGCCCGACAGGAAGACAGCACAGATACGCAGTATTTT.

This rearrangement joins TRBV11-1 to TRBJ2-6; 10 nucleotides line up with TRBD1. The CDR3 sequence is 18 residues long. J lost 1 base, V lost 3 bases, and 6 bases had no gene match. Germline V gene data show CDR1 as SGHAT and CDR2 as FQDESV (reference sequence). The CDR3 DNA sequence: TGTGCCAGCAGCTTTGATCGGGACAGGGGTTCTGGGGCCAACGTCCTGACTTTC. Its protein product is CASSFDRDRGSGANVLTF.

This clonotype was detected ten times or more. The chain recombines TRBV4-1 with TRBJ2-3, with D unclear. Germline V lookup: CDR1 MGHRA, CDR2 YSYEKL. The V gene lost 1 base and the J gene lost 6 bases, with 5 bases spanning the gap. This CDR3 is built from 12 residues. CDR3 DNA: TGCGCCAGCAGCCAAGTACCGGATACGCAGTATTTT. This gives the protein CASSQVPDTQYF.

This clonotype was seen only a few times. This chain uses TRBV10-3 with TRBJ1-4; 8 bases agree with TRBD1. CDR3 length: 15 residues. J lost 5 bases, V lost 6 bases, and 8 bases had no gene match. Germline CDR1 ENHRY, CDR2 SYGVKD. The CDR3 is CAISDGQGQNEKLFF. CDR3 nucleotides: TGTGCCATCAGCGATGGACAGGGCCAAAATGAAAAACTGTTTTTT.

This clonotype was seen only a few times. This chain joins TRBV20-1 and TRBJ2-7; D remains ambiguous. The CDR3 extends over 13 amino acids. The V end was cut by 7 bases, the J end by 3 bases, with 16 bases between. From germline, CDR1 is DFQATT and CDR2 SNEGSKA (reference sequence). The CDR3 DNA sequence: TGCAGTGTGGAGCGAGCTAGGAACTACGAGCAGTACTTC. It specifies CSVERARNYEQYF.

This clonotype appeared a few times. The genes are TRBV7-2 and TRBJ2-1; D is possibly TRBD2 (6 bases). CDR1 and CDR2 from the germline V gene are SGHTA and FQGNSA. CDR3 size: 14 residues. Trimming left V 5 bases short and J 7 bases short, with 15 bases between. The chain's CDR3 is CASSESSGLNEQFF. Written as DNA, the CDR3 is TGTGCCAGCAGCGAAAGTAGCGGCCTTAATGAGCAGTTCTTC.

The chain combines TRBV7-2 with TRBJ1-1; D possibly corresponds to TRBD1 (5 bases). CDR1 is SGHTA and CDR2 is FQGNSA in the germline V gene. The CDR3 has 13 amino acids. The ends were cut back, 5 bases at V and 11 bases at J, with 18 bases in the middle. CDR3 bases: TGTGCCAGCAGCGCGGTCCCCGGGACTTTGGCTTTCTTT. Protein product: CASSAVPGTLAFF.

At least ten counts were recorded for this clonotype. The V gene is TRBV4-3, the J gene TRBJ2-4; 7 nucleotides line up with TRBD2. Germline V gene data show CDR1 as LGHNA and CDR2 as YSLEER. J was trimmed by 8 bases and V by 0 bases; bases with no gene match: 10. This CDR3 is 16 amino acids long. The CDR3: CASSQDLGGVVDIQYF. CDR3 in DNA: TGCGCCAGCAGCCAAGATTTGGGGGGGGTGGTTGACATTCAGTACTTC.